The 31 T cell receptor beta chains listed next were all sequenced from one sample in a study of cytomegalovirus exposure and HLA in healthy donors. This PCR relied on a set of 60 Vbeta primers and 13 Jbeta primers. Produced via immunoSEQ multiplex PCR; TCRdb's table is partial and in-frame only. In the table there are around 180,000 clones, 79% of which are singletons. Sequencing was performed on PBMCs. The origin of the receptors is a woman aged 35 to 49 in good health and CMV-seronegative.

The chain is built from TRBV19 and TRBJ2-7, with D possibly matching TRBD2 (5 bases). Trimming removed 3 bases at V and 1 base at J, with 10 bases between. The CDR3 is 14 amino acids. Germline CDR1 and CDR2: LNHDA and SQIVND (reference sequence). In DNA, the CDR3 is TGTGCCAGTAGTATGGCTAGCAATTCCTACGAGCAGTACTTC. This gives the protein CASSMASNSYEQYF.

The J gene is TRBJ1-2, the V gene TRBV5-8; 8 bases align to TRBD1. V lost 0 bases, J lost 14 bases, and 12 bases stayed unmatched. The CDR3 loop spans 14 amino acids. Germline CDR1 and CDR2: SGHTS and YDEGEE. CDR3 sequence (DNA): TGTGCCAGCAGCTTGGCCTTAGCGCGGACAGGGTGTACCTTC. It yields the protein CASSLALARTGCTF.

The chain carries TRBV11-2 and TRBJ2-5; no definite D call. V was pared by 1 base and J by 2 bases, with 11 bases between. From germline, CDR1 is SGHAT and CDR2 FQNNGV. The CDR3 is 15 residues long. This chain's CDR3 is CASSLGYSSQETQYF. Here the CDR3 DNA reads TGTGCCAGCAGCTTAGGTTACAGTTCACAAGAGACCCAGTACTTC.

The rearrangement joins TRBV6-1 to TRBJ2-7; D possibly corresponds to TRBD2 (5 bases). The CDR3 runs to 14 residues. Germline lookup yields CDR1 MNHNS and CDR2 SASEGT. V was trimmed by 10 bases and J by 0 bases, leaving 16 bases between them. The CDR3 nucleotides read TGTGCCACCAGCCGGGGAGAGAGCTCCTACGAGCAGTACTTC. This codes for CATSRGESSYEQYF.

This clone came up once. Here the CDR3 reads CASSFRETGAYNEQFF. The CDR3 DNA sequence: TGTGCCAGCAGTTTTAGGGAGACAGGGGCGTACAATGAGCAGTTCTTC. This sequence joins TRBV28 and TRBJ2-1; 8 bases match TRBD1. The CDR3 consists of 16 residues. CDR1 is MDHEN, CDR2 SYDVKM, per germline. The J segment lost 4 bases and the V segment lost 3 bases, leaving 8 bases of the junction unmatched.

The rearrangement links TRBV30 to TRBJ2-3, with a possible D match to TRBD1 (5 bases). Germline V lookup: CDR1 GTSNPN, CDR2 SVGIG (reference sequence). The V and J ends lost 0 bases and 3 bases respectively, with 13 bases between them. The CDR3 has 15 residues. The CDR3 DNA reads TGTGCCTGGAGTGTATTAGGGGCAGGGACAGATACGCAGTATTTT. It yields the protein CAWSVLGAGTDTQYF.

The CDR3 here is CASSFYPGETQYF. The CDR3, as DNA: TGTGCCAGCAGCTTCTACCCCGGAGAGACCCAGTACTTC. The chain combines TRBV7-3 with TRBJ2-5; D not certain. Trimming took 3 bases from V and 4 from J, leaving 9 bases between them. The CDR3 runs 13 residues. Germline V gene lookup returns CDR1 SGHTA and CDR2 FQGTGA. Together with reference TRBV7-3 and TRBJ2-5, the CDR3 gives the full variable domain: GAGVSQTPSNKVTEKGKYVELRCDPISGHTALYWYRQSLGQGPEFLIYFQGTGAADDSGLPNDRFFAVRPEGSVSTLKIQRTERGDSAVYLCASSFYPGETQYFGPGTRLLVL.

CDR3 loop: CASSPRASGSREQYF. CDR3 nucleotides: TGTGCCAGCAGCCCGAGGGCTAGCGGGAGTCGCGAGCAGTACTTC. This chain connects TRBV5-4 to TRBJ2-7; 10 nucleotides line up with TRBD2. The CDR3 loop spans 15 amino acids. Trimming removed 4 bases from V and 6 bases from J; junction bases left unmatched: 10. Germline V CDR1 and CDR2: SGHNT, YYREEE (reference sequence).

This chain joins TRBV15 and TRBJ2-5, with 9 bases fitting TRBD2. Matching the DNA end better, TRBJ2-7 makes the J call doubtful. Germline CDR1 and CDR2: LNHNV and YYDKDF (reference sequence). The CDR3 extends over 14 amino acids. This CDR3 is CATGAGGTSYEQYF. CDR3 nucleotides: TGTGCCACCGGAGCGGGGGGCACCTCCTACGAGCAGTACTTC.

The chain has TRBV2 and TRBJ1-5; D perhaps matches TRBD1 (6 bases). Trimming took 6 bases from V and 4 from J, leaving 13 bases between them. The CDR3 has 14 residues. Germline CDR1 and CDR2: SNHLY and FYNNEI. The CDR3 loop reads CASSADRINQPQHF. CDR3 DNA: TGTGCCAGCAGCGCTGACAGGATTAATCAGCCCCAGCATTTT.

Written as DNA, the CDR3 is TGTGCCAGCAGCCCCGTTGGTCGGGGCGAGCAGTACTTC. It codes for CASSPVGRGEQYF. The rearrangement joins TRBV27 to TRBJ2-7; TRBD2 is a possible D gene (5 bases). Germline V lookup: CDR1 MNHEY, CDR2 SMNVEV (reference sequence). V dropped 6 bases and J dropped 6 bases, with 15 bases sitting between them. The length of the CDR3 is 13 residues.

This clone was counted only a few times. The V call is TRBV4-3, the J call TRBJ2-1; 10 bases fit TRBD2. V lost 0 bases, J lost 6 bases, and 11 bases stayed unmatched. Germline V gives CDR1 LGHNA, CDR2 YSLEER. This CDR3 has 18 residues. The CDR3 coding sequence is TGCGCCAGCAGCCAAGATTCCCCTATAGCGGGAGGTGGCAATGAGCAGTTCTTC. Encoded protein: CASSQDSPIAGGGNEQFF.

The chain links TRBV25-1 to TRBJ2-7; D is possibly TRBD1 (6 bases). The V end lost 5 bases, the J end lost 2 bases, and 16 bases lay between the germline ends. Germline CDR1 and CDR2: MGHDK and SYGVNS. The CDR3 length is 15 residues. CDR3 coding DNA: TGTGCCAGCAGTAATCTACAGGGTGAAGCCTACGAGCAGTACTTC. Protein sequence: CASSNLQGEAYEQYF.

The chain links TRBV28 to TRBJ2-7, with 10 bases identical to TRBD2. This CDR3 spans 15 amino acids. The V segment lost 10 bases and the J segment 0 bases; nucleotides outside the gene matches: 9. The germline gives CDR1 MDHEN, CDR2 SYDVKM. The CDR3 DNA is TGTGCCATAGAGACTAGCGGGCTAAGCTCCTACGAGCAGTACTTC. Its translation is CAIETSGLSSYEQYF.

J is TRBJ2-7 and V is TRBV19, with a tentative D call TRBD2 (5 bases). The CDR3 spans 13 residues. V lost 4 bases, J lost 2 bases, and 9 bases lay in between. CDR1 LNHDA and CDR2 SQIVND come from the germline V gene (reference sequence). CDR3 nucleotide sequence: TGTGCCAGTAGTACGAAGCGGACCTACGAGCAGTACTTC. Encoded protein: CASSTKRTYEQYF.

The chain couples TRBV18 to TRBJ2-3; TRBD1 agrees at 7 bases. Germline V CDR1 and CDR2: KGHSH, LQKENI. Losses at the gene ends were 2 bases for V and 4 bases for J; bases not matched to a gene: 12. CDR3 length: 17 residues. The CDR3 region is CASSPTRSDRVADTQYF. The CDR3 DNA sequence: TGTGCCAGCTCACCAACCCGGAGTGACAGGGTGGCAGATACGCAGTATTTT.

In regard to this clone: A junction end diverges from the germline sequence, so it may reflect a read error. The DNA of the CDR3 is TGTGCCAGCTCACCTTCTACAGGGGTCCTCTGGTTAATCTTT. Translated, it gives CASSPSTGVLWLIF. This chain links TRBV18 with TRBJ1-1; 7 nucleotides agree with TRBD1. The CDR3 is 14 residues long. Germline V gene data show CDR1 as KGHSH and CDR2 as LQKENI.

The chain has TRBV27 and TRBJ1-5; D is undetermined. Deletions cut 8 bases from V and 1 base from J, with 9 bases between. Germline V CDR1 and CDR2: MNHEY, SMNVEV (reference sequence). CDR3 length equals 13 residues. The CDR3 region has the DNA TGTGCCAGCCTCGCGGGGAGCAATCAGCCCCAGCATTTT. Translated, it gives CASLAGSNQPQHF.

This rearrangement joins TRBV6-1 to TRBJ1-2; D remains ambiguous. V was trimmed by 9 bases and J by 4 bases, leaving 15 bases between them. Germline V CDR1 and CDR2: MNHNS, SASEGT. The length of the CDR3 is 13 residues. Here the CDR3 reads CASSLEPGYGYTF. CDR3 coding DNA: TGTGCCAGTTCTTTGGAGCCTGGCTATGGCTACACCTTC.

The J gene is TRBJ2-2, the V gene TRBV6-1; maybe TRBD1 (6 bases). CDR3 length: 15 amino acids. Germline V CDR1 and CDR2: MNHNS, SASEGT. V shed 5 bases and J shed 6 bases, with 16 bases lying between them. CDR3 loop: CASSFQTGLAGELFF. The CDR3 DNA reads as TGTGCCAGCAGTTTCCAGACAGGACTGGCCGGGGAGCTGTTTTTT.

The chain has TRBV29-1 and TRBJ2-1, with 7 bases fitting TRBD1. Trimming removed 7 bases from V and 3 bases from J; junction bases left unmatched: 6. Germline CDR1 is SQVTM and CDR2 is ANQGSEA. The CDR3 consists of 13 residues. CDR3 DNA: TGCAGCGGACAGAGGGACAGCTACAATGAGCAGTTCTTC. Translation: CSGQRDSYNEQFF.

The chain recombines TRBV11-3 with TRBJ1-6; D remains unclear. The length of the CDR3 is 14 residues. In germline, CDR1 is SGHNT, CDR2 YENEEA. V lost 5 bases and J lost 7, with 12 bases in between. This CDR3 is CASSPAVGNSPLHF. CDR3 bases: TGTGCCAGCAGCCCAGCGGTCGGGAATTCACCCCTCCACTTT.

V usage is TRBV7-2 and J usage is TRBJ2-2, with TRBD2 identical over 11 bases. The junction had 4 bases not matched to a gene; V was cut back by 2 bases and J by 5 bases. Germline lookup yields CDR1 SGHTA and CDR2 FQGNSA. The CDR3 contains 16 residues. CDR3 nucleotide sequence: TGTGCCAGCAGCTTAACTAGCGGGAGTCGAACCGGGGAGCTGTTTTTT. Translation gives CASSLTSGSRTGELFF.

The chain joins TRBV7-9 to TRBJ2-1; perhaps TRBD2 as D (5 bases). Trimming removed 5 bases at V and 6 bases at J, with 17 bases between. This CDR3 spans 15 amino acids. CDR1 and CDR2 (germline): SEHNR, FQNEAQ (reference sequence). Here the CDR3 DNA reads TGTGCCAGCAGCCCCCCCGGGCTAGCCTCCAATGAGCAGTTCTTC. Translated, it gives CASSPPGLASNEQFF.

The chain employs TRBV7-6 and TRBJ2-3; no clear D. The CDR3 consists of 15 residues. Per germline, CDR1 SGHVS and CDR2 FNYEAQ. The V and J ends lost 1 base and 2 bases respectively, with 10 bases between them. The CDR3 sequence is CASSLDGGHTDTQYF. DNA for the CDR3: TGTGCCAGCAGCTTAGATGGTGGGCACACAGATACGCAGTATTTT.

The chain couples TRBV6-1 to TRBJ1-6; 10 bases line up with TRBD1. The CDR3 contains 15 residues. Germline assignment: CDR1 MNHNS and CDR2 SASEGT. The trim removed 3 bases at V and 7 bases at J, leaving 3 bases unmatched. Here the CDR3 reads CASSELGQGNSPLHF. DNA for the CDR3: TGTGCCAGCAGTGAGTTGGGACAGGGGAATTCACCCCTCCACTTT.

This sequence joins TRBV29-1 and TRBJ1-2; possible D gene TRBD1, 6 bases. The germline V gene encodes CDR1 SQVTM and CDR2 ANQGSEA. Between the trimmed V and J ends, which lost 0 bases and 4 bases, there was a span of 15 bases. The CDR3 sequence is 15 residues long. The CDR3 DNA is TGCAGCGTTGAAGATCAGGGCAGGGGAGCCTATGGCTACACCTTC. Amino acid sequence: CSVEDQGRGAYGYTF.

This clone has a handful of counts. J is TRBJ1-4 and V is TRBV18; D may be TRBD1 (5 bases). The V gene's germline CDR1 is KGHSH and CDR2 LQKENI. The CDR3 totals 12 residues. Deletions cut 3 bases from V and 7 bases from J, with 6 bases between. DNA for the CDR3: TGTGCCAGCTCACCGGGGGGTGAAAAACTGTTTTTT. Protein: CASSPGGEKLFF.

The chain joins TRBV5-1 to TRBJ1-2, with TRBD1 identical over 8 bases. Per the germline V gene, CDR1 is SGHRS and CDR2 is YFSETQ. CDR3 length: 13 residues. With 6 bases clipped from V and 4 bases from J, the junction kept 5 bases outside the gene matches. The CDR3 region is CASKQGDGYGYTF. Here the CDR3 DNA reads TGCGCCAGCAAACAGGGGGACGGCTATGGCTACACCTTC.

The CDR3 DNA reads TGTGCCAGCAGCCGGGGTCCATTGACGCAGTATTTT. Its translation is CASSRGPLTQYF. J is TRBJ2-3 and V is TRBV7-8, with D maybe TRBD2 (5 bases). With 5 bases removed from V and 9 bases from J, the gap between germline ends came to 12 bases. Germline assignment: CDR1 SGHVS and CDR2 FQNEAQ. CDR3 length: 12 amino acids.

V is TRBV5-8 and J is TRBJ1-2, with a tentative D call TRBD1 (6 bases). The CDR3 covers 14 residues. V was shortened by 4 bases and J by 6 bases, with 16 bases between the two germline ends. Germline assignment: CDR1 SGHTS and CDR2 YDEGEE. CDR3 nucleotide sequence: TGTGCCAGCAGCCGACAGGACGGCGTGCATGGCTACACCTTC. Amino acids: CASSRQDGVHGYTF.